Reported below is one T cell receptor (beta chain). This specimen comes from a study of cytomegalovirus exposure and HLA in healthy donors. The PCR was carried out with 60 Vbeta primers and 13 Jbeta primers. Generated by immunoSEQ multiplex PCR, the TCRdb table keeps only in-frame clones and is missing some. This listing includes about 55,000 clones. The V and J ends lost 0 bases and 6 bases respectively, with 10 bases between them. The CDR3 sequence is 14 residues long. Germline V gives CDR1 SGHNT, CDR2 YYREEE (reference sequence). The clonotype comes from a man over 45 in good health and CMV-seropositive. Sequenced: PBMCs. The gene calls are TRBV5-4 and TRBJ1-5; weak D call: TRBD1 (6 bases). The CDR3 sequence is CASSLEGEGQPQHF. The DNA for the CDR3 is TGTGCCAGCAGCTTGGAGGGGGAAGGTCAGCCCCAGCATTTT.